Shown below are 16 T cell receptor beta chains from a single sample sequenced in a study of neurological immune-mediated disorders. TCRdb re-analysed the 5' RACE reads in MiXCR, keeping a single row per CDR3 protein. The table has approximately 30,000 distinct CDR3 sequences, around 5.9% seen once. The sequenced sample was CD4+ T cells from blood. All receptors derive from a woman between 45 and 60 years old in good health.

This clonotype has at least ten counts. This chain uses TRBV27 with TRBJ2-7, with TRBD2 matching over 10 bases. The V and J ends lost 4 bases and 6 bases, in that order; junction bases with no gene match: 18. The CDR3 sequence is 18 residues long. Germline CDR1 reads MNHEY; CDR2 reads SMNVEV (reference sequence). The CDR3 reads CASSSNRLLAGDLGEQYF. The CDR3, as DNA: TGTGCCAGCAGTTCCAACCGCCTTCTAGCGGGGGACTTAGGCGAGCAGTACTTC.

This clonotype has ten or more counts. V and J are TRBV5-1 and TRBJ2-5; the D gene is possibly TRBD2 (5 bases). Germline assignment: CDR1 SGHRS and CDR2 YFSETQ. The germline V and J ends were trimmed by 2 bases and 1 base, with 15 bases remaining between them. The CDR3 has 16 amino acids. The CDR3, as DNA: TGCGCCAGCAGCTTCCCGGGAAGCGGAACCCAAGAGACCCAGTACTTC. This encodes CASSFPGSGTQETQYF.

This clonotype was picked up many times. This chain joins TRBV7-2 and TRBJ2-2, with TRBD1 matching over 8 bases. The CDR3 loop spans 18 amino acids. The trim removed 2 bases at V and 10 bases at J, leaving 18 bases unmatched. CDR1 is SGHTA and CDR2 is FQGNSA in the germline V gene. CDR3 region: CASSLSTGGPLPGEELFF. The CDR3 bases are TGTGCCAGCAGCTTATCAACAGGGGGGCCACTTCCCGGGGAGGAGCTGTTTTTT.

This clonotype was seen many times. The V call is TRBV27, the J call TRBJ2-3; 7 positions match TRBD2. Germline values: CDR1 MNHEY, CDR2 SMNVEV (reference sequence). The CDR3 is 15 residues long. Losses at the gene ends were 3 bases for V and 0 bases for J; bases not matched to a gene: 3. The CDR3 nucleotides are TGTGCCAGCAGTTTTCAGCGGGGAAGCACAGATACGCAGTATTTT. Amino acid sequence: CASSFQRGSTDTQYF.

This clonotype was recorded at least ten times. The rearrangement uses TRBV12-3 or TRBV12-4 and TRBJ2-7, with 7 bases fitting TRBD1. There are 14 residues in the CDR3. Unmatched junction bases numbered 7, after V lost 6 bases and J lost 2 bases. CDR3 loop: CASRIGQGAYEQYF. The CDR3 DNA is TGTGCCAGCAGGATCGGGCAGGGGGCCTACGAGCAGTACTTC.

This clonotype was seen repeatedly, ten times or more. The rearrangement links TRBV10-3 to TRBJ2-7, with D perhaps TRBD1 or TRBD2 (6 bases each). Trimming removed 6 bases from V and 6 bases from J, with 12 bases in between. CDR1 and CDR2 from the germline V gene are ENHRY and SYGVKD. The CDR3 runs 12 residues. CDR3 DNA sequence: TGTGCCATCAGGGGAGGACAGCCCGAGCAGTACTTC. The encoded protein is CAIRGGQPEQYF.

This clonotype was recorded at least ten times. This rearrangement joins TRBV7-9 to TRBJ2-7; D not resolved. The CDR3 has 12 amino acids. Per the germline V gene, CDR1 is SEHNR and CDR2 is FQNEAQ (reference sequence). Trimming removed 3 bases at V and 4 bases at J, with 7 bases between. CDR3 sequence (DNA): TGTGCCAGCAGCTTTGGGTTATACGAGCAGTACTTC. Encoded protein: CASSFGLYEQYF.

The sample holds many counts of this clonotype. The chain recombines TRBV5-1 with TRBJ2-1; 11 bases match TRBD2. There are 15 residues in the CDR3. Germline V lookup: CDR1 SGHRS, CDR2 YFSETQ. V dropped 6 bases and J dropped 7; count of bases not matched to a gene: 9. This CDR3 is CASTILAGGGNEQFF. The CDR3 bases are TGCGCCAGCACGATCTTAGCGGGAGGGGGGAATGAGCAGTTCTTC.

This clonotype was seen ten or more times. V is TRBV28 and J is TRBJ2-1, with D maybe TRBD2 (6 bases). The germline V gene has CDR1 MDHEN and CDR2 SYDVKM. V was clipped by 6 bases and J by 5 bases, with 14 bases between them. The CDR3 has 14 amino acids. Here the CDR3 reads CASSTPWGDNEQFF. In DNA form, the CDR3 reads TGTGCCAGCAGCACGCCCTGGGGGGACAATGAGCAGTTCTTC.

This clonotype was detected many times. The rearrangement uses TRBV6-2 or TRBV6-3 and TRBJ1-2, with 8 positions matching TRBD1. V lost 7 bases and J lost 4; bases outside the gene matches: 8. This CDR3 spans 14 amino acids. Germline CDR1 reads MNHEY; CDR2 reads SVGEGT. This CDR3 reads CASTEGQALYGYTF. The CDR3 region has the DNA TGTGCCAGCACCGAGGGACAGGCTCTCTATGGCTACACCTTC.

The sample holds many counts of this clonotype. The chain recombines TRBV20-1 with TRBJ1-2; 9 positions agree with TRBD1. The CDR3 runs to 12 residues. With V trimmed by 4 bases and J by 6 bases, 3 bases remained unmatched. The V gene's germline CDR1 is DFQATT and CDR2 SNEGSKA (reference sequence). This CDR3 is CSATGTGHGYTF. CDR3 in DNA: TGCAGTGCTACCGGGACAGGGCATGGCTACACCTTC.

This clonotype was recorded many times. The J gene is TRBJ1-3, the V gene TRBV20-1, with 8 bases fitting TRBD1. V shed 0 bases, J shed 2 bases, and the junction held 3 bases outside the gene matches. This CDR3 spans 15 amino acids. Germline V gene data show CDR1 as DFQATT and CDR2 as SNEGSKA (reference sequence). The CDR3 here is CSARDPTGAGNTIYF. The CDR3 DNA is TGCAGTGCTAGAGATCCGACAGGGGCTGGAAACACCATATATTTT.

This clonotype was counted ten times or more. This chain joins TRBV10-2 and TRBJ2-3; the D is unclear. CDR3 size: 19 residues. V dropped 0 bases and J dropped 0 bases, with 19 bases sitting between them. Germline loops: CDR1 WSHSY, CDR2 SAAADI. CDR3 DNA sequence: TGCGCCAGCAGTGAGTCGATTACAACGCGATACTCTAGCACAGATACGCAGTATTTT. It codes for CASSESITTRYSSTDTQYF.

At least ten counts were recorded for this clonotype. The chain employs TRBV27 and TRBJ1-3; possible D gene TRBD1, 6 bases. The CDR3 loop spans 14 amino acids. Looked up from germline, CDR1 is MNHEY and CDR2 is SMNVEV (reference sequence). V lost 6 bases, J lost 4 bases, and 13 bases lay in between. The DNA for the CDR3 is TGTGCCAGCAGCCAAACAGGGTTGGGAAACACCATATATTTT. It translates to CASSQTGLGNTIYF.

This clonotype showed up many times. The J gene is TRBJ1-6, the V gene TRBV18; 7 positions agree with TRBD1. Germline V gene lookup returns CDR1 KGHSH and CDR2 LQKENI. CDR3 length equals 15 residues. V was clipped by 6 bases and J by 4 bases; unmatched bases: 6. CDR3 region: CASSPRDSYNSPLHF. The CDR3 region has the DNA TGTGCCAGCTCCCCGAGGGACAGTTATAATTCACCCCTCCACTTT.

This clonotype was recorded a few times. CDR3 nucleotides: TGTGCCATCAGTGAGACAGGGTCTGGGGCCAACGTCCTGACTTTC. It yields the protein CAISETGSGANVLTF. The genes are TRBV10-3 and TRBJ2-6, with D perhaps matching TRBD1 (6 bases). This CDR3 spans 15 amino acids. Looked up from germline, CDR1 is ENHRY and CDR2 is SYGVKD. V was cut by 2 bases and J by 1 base, with 6 bases left in between.